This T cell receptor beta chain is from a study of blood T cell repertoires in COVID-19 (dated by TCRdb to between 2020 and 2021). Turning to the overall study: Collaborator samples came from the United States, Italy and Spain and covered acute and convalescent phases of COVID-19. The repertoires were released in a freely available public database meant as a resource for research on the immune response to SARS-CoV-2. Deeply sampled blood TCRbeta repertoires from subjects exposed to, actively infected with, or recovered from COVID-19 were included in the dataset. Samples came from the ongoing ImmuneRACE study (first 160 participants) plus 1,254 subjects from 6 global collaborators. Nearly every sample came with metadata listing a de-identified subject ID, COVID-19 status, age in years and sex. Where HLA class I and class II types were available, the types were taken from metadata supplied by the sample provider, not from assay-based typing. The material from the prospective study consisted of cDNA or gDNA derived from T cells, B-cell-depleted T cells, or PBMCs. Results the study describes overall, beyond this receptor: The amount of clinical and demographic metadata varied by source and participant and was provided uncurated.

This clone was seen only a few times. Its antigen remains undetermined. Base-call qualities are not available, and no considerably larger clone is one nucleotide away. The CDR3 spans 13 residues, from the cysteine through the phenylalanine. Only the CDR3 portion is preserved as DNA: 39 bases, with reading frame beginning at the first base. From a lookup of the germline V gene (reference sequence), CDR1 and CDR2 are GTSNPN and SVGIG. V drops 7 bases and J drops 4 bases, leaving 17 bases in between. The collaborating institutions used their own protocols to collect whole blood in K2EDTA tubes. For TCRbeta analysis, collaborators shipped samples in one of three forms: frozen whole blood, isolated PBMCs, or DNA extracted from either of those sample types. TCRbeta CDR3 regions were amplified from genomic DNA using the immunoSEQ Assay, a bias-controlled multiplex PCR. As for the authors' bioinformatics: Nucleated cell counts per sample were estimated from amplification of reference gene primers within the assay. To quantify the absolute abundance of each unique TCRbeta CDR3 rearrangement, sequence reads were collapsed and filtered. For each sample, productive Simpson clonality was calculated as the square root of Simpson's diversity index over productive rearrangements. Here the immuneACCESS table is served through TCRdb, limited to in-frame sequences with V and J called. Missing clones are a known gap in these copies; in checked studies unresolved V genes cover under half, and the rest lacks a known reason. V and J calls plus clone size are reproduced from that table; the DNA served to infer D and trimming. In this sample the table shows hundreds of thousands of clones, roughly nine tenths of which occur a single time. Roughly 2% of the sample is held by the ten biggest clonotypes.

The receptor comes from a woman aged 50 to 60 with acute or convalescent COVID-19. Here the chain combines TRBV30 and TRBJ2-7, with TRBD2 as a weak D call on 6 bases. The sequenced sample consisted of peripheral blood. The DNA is TGTGCCTCGACGGCGGGGCAGAAATACGAGCAGTACTTC. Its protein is CASTAGQKYEQYF.